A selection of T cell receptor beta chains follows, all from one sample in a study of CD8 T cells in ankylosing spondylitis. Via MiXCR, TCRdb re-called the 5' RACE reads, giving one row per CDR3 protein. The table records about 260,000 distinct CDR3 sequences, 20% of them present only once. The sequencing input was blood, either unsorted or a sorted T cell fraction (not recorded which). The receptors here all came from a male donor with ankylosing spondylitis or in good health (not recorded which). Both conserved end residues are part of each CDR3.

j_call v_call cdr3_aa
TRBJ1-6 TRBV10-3 CAISEPALTDLNSPLHF
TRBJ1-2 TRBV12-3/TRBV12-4 CASSFEGYGYTF
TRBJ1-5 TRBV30 CAWGQGISNQPQHF
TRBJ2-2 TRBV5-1 CASSLELAGVGTGELFF
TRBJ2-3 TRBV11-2 CASSHSPSGRIVDTQYF
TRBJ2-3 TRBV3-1 CASSPSGPVDTQYF
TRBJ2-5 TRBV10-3 CAISERQETQYF
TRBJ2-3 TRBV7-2 CASRNYTDTQYF
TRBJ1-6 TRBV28 CASSTRQGNNSPLHF
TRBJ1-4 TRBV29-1 CSVGMAGGEKLFF
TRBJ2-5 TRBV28 CASLGGYQETQYF
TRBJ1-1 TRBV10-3 CTISGTLVTEAFF
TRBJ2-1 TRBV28 CASSLHRGTRSYNEQFF
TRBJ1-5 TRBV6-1 CASSQGTGYNQPQHF
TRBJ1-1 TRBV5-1 CASSGGRENTEAFF
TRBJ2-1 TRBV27 CASSLSSSGEQFF
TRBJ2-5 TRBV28 CASTRGGEGETQYF
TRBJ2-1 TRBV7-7 CASSLGQGPGNEQFF
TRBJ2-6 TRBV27 CASSLLSGANVLTF
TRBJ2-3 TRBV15 CATSRDPQILAGGPSTGTDTQYF